The sequence of this T cell receptor (beta chain) was determined in a study of blood T cell repertoires in COVID-19. Study overall: Spain, Italy and the United States supplied samples that represented acute and convalescent COVID-19. Sample material is recorded as cDNA or gDNA derived from T cells, B-cell-depleted T cells, or PBMCs.

Original data processing: Researchers report that nucleated cell counts were estimated from reference gene primer amplification. TCRdb keeps only in-frame clones here, not all; method: immunoSEQ multiplex PCR. The V and J calls and clone size are taken from that table; D and trimming were inferred from the DNA. This table has approximately 120,000 clones, roughly 86% appearing once. The sequencing sample was made of peripheral blood. The source is a human donor in a cohort sampled during active COVID-19.

This CDR3 is CASSSISGISYEQYF. CDR3 DNA sequence: TGTGCCAGTTCGAGTATCTCCGGGATCTCCTACGAGCAGTACTTC. V gene TRBV19 combines with J gene TRBJ2-7, with D possibly being TRBD2 (5 bases). CDR1 and CDR2 from the germline V gene are LNHDA and SQIVND (reference sequence). The CDR3 totals 15 residues. V lost 8 bases, J lost 0 bases, and 17 bases lay in between.